The next 25 T cell receptor beta chains were all read from a single sample in a study of identical twins. MiXCR, applied by TCRdb to the 5' RACE reads, yields one record per CDR3 protein. The sample lists some 660,000 distinct CDR3 sequences, approximately 9% occurring once. These data were also reused for a study on yellow fever vaccine responses in identical twins.

The sequencing input was PBMCs. The receptor set was obtained from a young woman in good health.

The table lists this clonotype with many counts. J is TRBJ2-1 and V is TRBV4-3; weak D call: TRBD1 (5 bases). Germline CDR1 reads LGHNA; CDR2 reads YSLEER. The CDR3 spans 13 residues. Trimming took 0 bases from V and 7 from J, leaving 7 bases between them. The CDR3 sequence is CASSQDRENEQFF. The CDR3 coding sequence is TGCGCCAGCAGCCAAGACAGGGAAAATGAGCAGTTCTTC.

In its sample, this clonotype was seen many times. This chain links TRBV12-3 or TRBV12-4 with TRBJ2-5; D is uncertain. The ends were cut back, 5 bases at V and 6 bases at J, with 13 bases in the middle. The CDR3 spans 13 residues. CDR3 DNA sequence: TGTGCCAGCAGTCCCACAACCGGCCAGACCCAGTACTTC. It is translated as CASSPTTGQTQYF.

The sample holds a few counts of this clonotype. The J gene is TRBJ1-6, the V gene TRBV4-3; perhaps TRBD1 as D (5 bases). CDR1 is LGHNA and CDR2 is YSLEER in the germline V gene. V dropped 3 bases and J dropped 10 bases, with 16 bases sitting between them. CDR3 size: 15 residues. CDR3 nucleotides: TGCGCCAGCAGCCAGGGGACGGGAGACGGATCACCCCTCCACTTT. It yields the protein CASSQGTGDGSPLHF.

This clonotype has more than one count but fewer than ten. The genes are TRBV7-2 and TRBJ2-7; the D is unclear. Per the germline V gene, CDR1 is SGHTA and CDR2 is FQGNSA. CDR3 length equals 14 residues. Trimming removed 6 bases at V and 2 bases at J, with 14 bases between. This chain's CDR3 is CASRPPGSTYEQYF. As DNA, the CDR3 is TGTGCCAGCAGGCCCCCCGGCTCAACCTACGAGCAGTACTTC.

The V gene is TRBV12-2, the J gene TRBJ2-3; TRBD2 is the table's D call, not checked against the DNA. TRBV12-2 is recorded as a pseudogene. The CDR3 covers 18 residues. CDR3 protein: CASRRGPCGRGETDTQYF. DNA of the CDR3: TGTGCAAGTCGCCGAGGACCCTGTGGGAGGGGAGAAACAGATACGCAGTATTTT.

The chain uses TRBV27 and TRBJ2-7; 8 bases line up with TRBD2. With 0 bases clipped from V and 4 bases from J, the junction kept 5 bases outside the gene matches. Per germline, CDR1 MNHEY and CDR2 SMNVEV (reference sequence). The CDR3 is 15 amino acids. CDR3 sequence (DNA): TGTGCCAGCAGTTTATCAGCGGGAGTGGGGTACGAGCAGTACTTC. It specifies CASSLSAGVGYEQYF.

In this sample, this clonotype turned up many times. V usage is TRBV12-3 or TRBV12-4 and J usage is TRBJ1-5; D is uncertain. The CDR3 sequence is 15 residues long. The germline V and J ends were trimmed by 3 bases and 1 base, with 10 bases remaining between them. The CDR3: CASSFSGSSNQPQHF. The CDR3 DNA follows: TGTGCCAGCAGTTTTTCTGGGTCGAGCAATCAGCCCCAGCATTTT.

The chain recombines TRBV30 with TRBJ2-1; TRBD1 agrees at 7 bases. Per the germline V gene, CDR1 is GTSNPN and CDR2 is SVGIG (reference sequence). J was trimmed by 7 bases and V by 3 bases; bases with no gene match: 6. This CDR3 has 13 amino acids. CDR3 sequence reads: CAWSGQVGNEQFF. CDR3 coding DNA: TGTGCCTGGAGCGGACAGGTTGGGAATGAGCAGTTCTTC.

Of note for this clonotype: The junction departs from the called germline gene at one end, perhaps through a read error. The chain recombines TRBV6-6 with TRBJ2-7; TRBD1 matches 12 bases. The CDR3 totals 13 residues. Per germline, CDR1 MNHNY and CDR2 SVGAGI (reference sequence). CDR3 sequence (DNA): TGTGCCAGCAGTGGGCCAGGGACAGGGGGCGCGGACTTC. Encoded protein: CASSGPGTGGADF.

This clonotype showed up many times. This chain connects TRBV5-6 to TRBJ1-1; D unclear. Germline lookup yields CDR1 SGHDT and CDR2 YYEEEE. The CDR3 extends over 15 amino acids. Trimming shortened V by 0 bases and J by 5 bases, and 14 bases separated the two germline ends. In nucleotides, the CDR3 is TGTGCCAGCAGCTTGGGAGCGGTCTCTGGTACTGAAGCTTTCTTT. This gives the protein CASSLGAVSGTEAFF.

This clonotype was seen a few times. The chain recombines TRBV7-9 with TRBJ1-4; D unclear. CDR1 and CDR2 (germline): SEHNR, FQNEAQ (reference sequence). Trimming shortened V by 5 bases and J by 1 base, and 14 bases separated the two germline ends. The CDR3 loop spans 16 amino acids. The CDR3 spells CASSQQRHLTNEKLFF. In nucleotides, the CDR3 is TGTGCCAGCAGCCAACAACGACATCTAACTAATGAAAAACTGTTTTTT.

The table lists this clonotype with a few counts. The chain carries TRBV5-6 and TRBJ2-5; D unresolved. This CDR3 has 14 residues. Germline CDR1 and CDR2: SGHDT and YYEEEE. The ends were cut back, 0 bases at V and 4 bases at J, with 10 bases in the middle. In DNA, the CDR3 is TGTGCCAGCAGCTTGGCCGGAGTCCCAGAGACCCAGTACTTC. It specifies CASSLAGVPETQYF.

The chain couples TRBV6-2 or TRBV6-3 to TRBJ2-2; tentatively, D is TRBD1 or TRBD2 (6 bases each). Between the trimmed V and J ends, which lost 2 bases and 4 bases, there was a span of 11 bases. CDR3 length equals 15 residues. CDR1 is MNHEY and CDR2 is SVGEGT in the germline V gene. CDR3 residues: CASSYGGLRTGELFF. CDR3 nucleotide sequence: TGTGCCAGCAGTTACGGGGGGCTGCGCACCGGGGAGCTGTTTTTT.

The gene calls are TRBV7-2 and TRBJ1-6, with 11 bases matching TRBD1. V gave up 0 bases and J gave up 7 bases; unmatched junction bases: 2. The CDR3 totals 16 residues. Germline V gene data show CDR1 as SGHTA and CDR2 as FQGNSA. The CDR3 DNA reads TGTGCCAGCAGCTTAGCGGGACAGGGGGTAAATTCACCCCTCCACTTT. It yields the protein CASSLAGQGVNSPLHF. Looking up the rest from reference TRBV7-2 and TRBJ1-6 gives the full variable domain: GAGVSQSPSNKVTEKGKDVELRCDPISGHTALYWYRQSLGQGLEFLIYFQGNSAPDKSGLPSDRFSAERTGGSVSTLTIQRTQQEDSAVYLCASSLAGQGVNSPLHFGNGTRLTVT.

This clonotype was detected a few times. The chain employs TRBV5-6 and TRBJ1-1; D is unresolved. CDR3 size: 14 residues. CDR1 and CDR2 from the germline V gene are SGHDT and YYEEEE. Trimming took off 0 bases at V and 4 bases at J, with 10 bases between the two ends. The CDR3 sequence is CASSLVDSITEAFF. The CDR3 DNA reads as TGTGCCAGCAGCTTGGTTGACTCTATCACTGAAGCTTTCTTT.

The chain has TRBV5-6 and TRBJ2-1, with TRBD2 identical over 8 bases. The length of the CDR3 is 21 residues. Per the germline V gene, CDR1 is SGHDT and CDR2 is YYEEEE. V lost 4 bases, J lost 0 bases, and 21 bases stayed unmatched. The chain's CDR3 is CASSEEGVRLAGKISYNEQFF. The CDR3, as DNA: TGTGCCAGCAGCGAGGAAGGGGTAAGGCTAGCGGGCAAAATCTCCTACAATGAGCAGTTCTTC.

The rearrangement joins TRBV7-9 to TRBJ2-7; D not certain. The germline V and J ends were trimmed by 1 base and 2 bases, with 9 bases remaining between them. The CDR3 covers 14 residues. Germline CDR1 and CDR2: SEHNR and FQNEAQ (reference sequence). DNA for the CDR3: TGTGCCAGCAGCTTAGATTACAGCCCCTACGAGCAGTACTTC. Translation: CASSLDYSPYEQYF. The entire variable domain, with the rest obtained from reference TRBV7-9 and TRBJ2-7, is as follows: DTGVSQNPRHKITKRGQNVTFRCDPISEHNRLYWYRQTLGQGPEFLTYFQNEAQLEKSRLLSDRFSAERPKGSFSTLEIQRTEQGDSAMYLCASSLDYSPYEQYFGPGTRLTVT.

Only a few counts were recorded for this clonotype. The chain is built from TRBV20-1 and TRBJ1-2; D possibly corresponds to TRBD1 (6 bases). Germline V CDR1 and CDR2: DFQATT, SNEGSKA (reference sequence). Trimming removed 0 bases at V and 4 bases at J, with 15 bases between. The CDR3 has 15 residues. The CDR3 loop is CSARDYSTGSYGYTF. In DNA, the CDR3 is TGCAGTGCTAGAGATTATAGTACAGGGAGCTATGGCTACACCTTC.

The chain joins TRBV9 to TRBJ2-6; 8 bases are a match to TRBD2. This CDR3 is built from 18 residues. Germline assignment: CDR1 SGDLS and CDR2 YYNGEE. The ends lost 1 base at V and 0 bases at J; junction bases unmatched: 6. CDR3 amino acids: CASSVTAGGISGANVLTF. CDR3 nucleotides: TGTGCCAGCAGCGTAACCGCGGGGGGCATCTCTGGGGCCAACGTCCTGACTTTC.

There are many counts of this clonotype. The chain couples TRBV5-1 to TRBJ2-7; D call uncertain. V lost 0 bases and J 2 bases, leaving 9 bases between the germline ends. The V gene's germline CDR1 is SGHRS and CDR2 YFSETQ. This CDR3 region has 14 residues. CDR3 region: CASSLVRDPYEQYF. CDR3 in DNA: TGCGCCAGCAGCTTGGTACGAGACCCCTACGAGCAGTACTTC.

This clonotype was counted between two and nine times. The chain couples TRBV6-5 to TRBJ2-1; TRBD2 agrees at 9 bases. V was pared by 4 bases and J by 8 bases, with 6 bases of the junction left unmatched. CDR3 length: 14 residues. CDR1 MNHEY and CDR2 SVGAGI come from the germline V gene. CDR3 amino acids: CASSLAGVLDEQFF. The CDR3 DNA is TGTGCCAGCAGTTTAGCGGGAGTTTTAGATGAGCAGTTCTTC.

This chain uses TRBV7-3 with TRBJ2-3; 12 bases match TRBD1. The trim removed 3 bases at V and 3 bases at J, leaving 13 bases unmatched. The CDR3 extends over 19 amino acids. CDR1 is SGHTA and CDR2 is FQGTGA in the germline V gene. The chain's CDR3 is CASSFGGTGGARATDTQYF. The CDR3 bases are TGTGCCAGCAGCTTCGGCGGGACAGGGGGCGCGAGGGCTACAGATACGCAGTATTTT.

This sequence joins TRBV3-1 and TRBJ2-7, with 7 positions matching TRBD1. The CDR3 contains 15 residues. With V trimmed by 4 bases and J by 3 bases, 9 bases remained unmatched. Germline values: CDR1 LGHDT, CDR2 YNNKEL (reference sequence). The CDR3 sequence: CASSRQGKVSYEQYF. DNA for the CDR3: TGTGCCAGCAGCCGACAGGGTAAAGTGAGCTACGAGCAGTACTTC.

This clonotype was picked up many times. The V call is TRBV3-1, the J call TRBJ2-7; maybe TRBD2 (5 bases). CDR1 is LGHDT, CDR2 YNNKEL, per germline (reference sequence). V shed 3 bases and J shed 4 bases, with 7 bases lying between them. This CDR3 comprises 12 residues. Written as DNA, the CDR3 is TGTGCCAGCAGCCATAGAGGGTACGAGCAGTACTTC. It codes for CASSHRGYEQYF.

J is TRBJ2-7 and V is TRBV7-9; D is perhaps TRBD1 (5 bases). The germline gives CDR1 SEHNR, CDR2 FQNEAQ (reference sequence). V was cut by 2 bases and J by 2 bases, with 13 bases left in between. There are 15 residues in the CDR3. In DNA form, the CDR3 reads TGTGCCAGCAGCTTATTCAGGGAACCCCCCTACGAGCAGTACTTC. This codes for CASSLFREPPYEQYF.